This is a list of T cell receptor beta chains from one sample in a study of neurological immune-mediated disorders. TCRdb redid the calling of the 5' RACE reads with MiXCR, one entry per CDR3 protein. In the table there are 20,000 to 30,000 distinct CDR3 sequences, about 13% of which are singletons. Sequencing was performed on PBMCs. These TCRs come from a woman aged 60-70 years with HTLV-1-associated myelopathy (HAM/TSP). Both conserved end residues are part of each CDR3. The D gene is left open where the match is weak.

>TRBV20-1|.|TRBJ2-7
CSARVAGIAYEQYF
>TRBV5-1|.|TRBJ2-3
CASSTLQGADTQYF
>TRBV7-8|.|TRBJ2-3
CASSFLSPSSTDTQYF
>TRBV29-1|.|TRBJ1-2
CSVGVSFDYGYTF
>TRBV2|.|TRBJ2-7
CASSAPTYEQYF
>TRBV27|.|TRBJ2-3
CASSLAEDSRTDTQYF
>TRBV7-2|TRBD1|TRBJ1-5
CASSATGGAGQPQHF
>TRBV7-2|.|TRBJ1-1
CASSLLGGRGTEAFF
>TRBV19|TRBD1|TRBJ2-6
CASSDGTGGSGANVLTF
>TRBV4-3|.|TRBJ2-3
CASSQDSGADTQYF
>TRBV20-1|TRBD2|TRBJ2-3
CSARTSGALTDTQYF
>TRBV30|.|TRBJ2-5
CAWSKGGETQYF
>TRBV6-6|.|TRBJ2-2
CAGSSANTGELFF
>TRBV5-1|.|TRBJ2-7
CASSKGGAQGSYEQYF
>TRBV7-6|.|TRBJ2-1
CASSSGGGPYNEQFF
>TRBV29-1|.|TRBJ2-3
CSVDSRADTQYF
>TRBV4-2|.|TRBJ2-7
CASSPPSSSYEQYF
>TRBV20-1|.|TRBJ1-3
CSATIASKGNTIYF
>TRBV12-3/TRBV12-4|.|TRBJ1-1
CASSLWPSEAFF
>TRBV2|TRBD1|TRBJ2-4
CASSSRQGGAKNIQYF
>TRBV20-1|.|TRBJ2-5
CSAQNTRGSPLQETQYF
>TRBV11-3|.|TRBJ2-2
CASSLRGPSRAGELFF
>TRBV20-1|TRBD2|TRBJ2-1
CSARDRGLAGANEQFF
>TRBV10-3|TRBD2|TRBJ2-2
CAITAGVDTGELFF
>TRBV6-2/TRBV6-3|.|TRBJ2-2
CASTALGGNTGELFF
>TRBV7-9|.|TRBJ2-7
CASSTYSHSYEQYF
>TRBV12-3/TRBV12-4|TRBD2|TRBJ2-3
CASDILAGTADTQYF
>TRBV29-1|TRBD1|TRBJ1-2
CSGGDSDYGYTF
>TRBV12-3/TRBV12-4|TRBD1|TRBJ1-5
CASRIQGSNQPQHF
>TRBV20-1|TRBD1|TRBJ1-1
CSARQGGGGAFF
>TRBV11-3|.|TRBJ2-2
CASSRRAGNTGELFF
>TRBV6-1|TRBD1|TRBJ1-2
CASSVGQGYGYTF
>TRBV7-8|TRBD2|TRBJ2-7
CASSPGTSGTREQYF
>TRBV5-6|TRBD1|TRBJ1-4
CASSFGTALGEKLFF
>TRBV29-1|TRBD2|TRBJ2-7
CGCLWGGGEQYF
>TRBV7-2|.|TRBJ1-1
CASLDLNSEAFF
>TRBV6-1|TRBD2|TRBJ2-1
CASNTLGRTGTRFYNEQFF
>TRBV20-1|.|TRBJ1-1
CSANNRAKGTEAFF
>TRBV9|.|TRBJ2-7
CASSPSRASYEQYF
>TRBV5-6|.|TRBJ1-6
CARITGPNSPLHF
>TRBV5-6|TRBD1|TRBJ1-1
CASSRTGVNTEAFF
>TRBV3-1|.|TRBJ2-1
CASSSGTPRDEQFF
>TRBV7-9|TRBD1|TRBJ2-7
CATSTGQSSYEQYF
>TRBV9|TRBD2|TRBJ2-1
CASSPTSGRISEQFF
>TRBV6-1|.|TRBJ1-3
CASSEALRAGNTIYF
>TRBV12-3/TRBV12-4|.|TRBJ2-2
CASRRTPNTGELFF
>TRBV10-3|.|TRBJ2-7
CAIRGGSYEQYF
>TRBV5-4|.|TRBJ2-4
CASSTLRASVPQNIQYF
>TRBV10-3|TRBD2|TRBJ2-2
CAISESHGGGGAGELFF